The sequence of this T cell receptor (beta chain) was determined in a study of T cell responses to AZD1222 COVID-19 vaccine. This clone was seen only once. Its antigen is not known. The table came from immunoSEQ multiplex PCR; TCRdb's copy has only in-frame clones and leaves some out. The data show about 90,000 clones, approximately 88% seen once. Study conclusions and caveats: Sampling that yielded the repertoires occurred only after the peak T cell response.

The CDR3 runs 12 residues. The germline gives CDR1 SQVTM, CDR2 ANQGSEA. V lost 6 bases, J lost 0 bases, and 9 bases lay in between. Sequencing used peripheral blood, obtained on day 0 of AZD1222 vaccination. This rearrangement joins TRBV29-1 to TRBJ2-7; no clear D. This TCR was recovered from an adult in good health. CDR3 in DNA: TGCAGCGTCCATCTCGGCTCCTACGAGCAGTACTTC. As protein: CSVHLGSYEQYF.